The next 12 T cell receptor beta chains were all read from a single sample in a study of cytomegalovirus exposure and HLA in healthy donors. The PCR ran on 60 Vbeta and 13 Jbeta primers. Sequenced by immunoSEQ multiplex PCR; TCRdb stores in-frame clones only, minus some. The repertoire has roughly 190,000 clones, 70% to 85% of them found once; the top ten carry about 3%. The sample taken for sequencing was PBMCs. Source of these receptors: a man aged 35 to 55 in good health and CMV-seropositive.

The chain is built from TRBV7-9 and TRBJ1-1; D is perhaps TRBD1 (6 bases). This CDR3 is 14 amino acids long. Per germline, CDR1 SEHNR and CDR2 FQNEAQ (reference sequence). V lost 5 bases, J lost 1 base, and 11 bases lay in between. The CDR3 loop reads CASSHETGNTEAFF. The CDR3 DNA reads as TGTGCCAGCAGCCACGAGACAGGGAACACTGAAGCTTTCTTT.

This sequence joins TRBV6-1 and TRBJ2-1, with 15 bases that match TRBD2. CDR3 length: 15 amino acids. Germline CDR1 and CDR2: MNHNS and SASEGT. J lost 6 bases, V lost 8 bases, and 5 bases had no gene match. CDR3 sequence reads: CASGRTSGRANEQFF. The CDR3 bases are TGTGCCAGCGGACGGACTAGCGGGAGGGCCAATGAGCAGTTCTTC.

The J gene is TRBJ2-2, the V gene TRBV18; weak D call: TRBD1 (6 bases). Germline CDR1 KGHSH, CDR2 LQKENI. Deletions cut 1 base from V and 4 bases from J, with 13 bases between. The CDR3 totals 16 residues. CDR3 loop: CASSPLAGASTGELFF. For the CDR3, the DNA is TGTGCCAGCTCACCACTCGCAGGGGCGTCCACCGGGGAGCTGTTTTTT.

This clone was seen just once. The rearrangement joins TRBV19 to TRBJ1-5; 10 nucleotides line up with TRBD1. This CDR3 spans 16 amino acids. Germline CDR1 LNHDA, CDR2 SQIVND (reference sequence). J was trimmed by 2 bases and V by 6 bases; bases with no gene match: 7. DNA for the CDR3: TGTGCCAGTAGACCCCGGGACAGGGGCGGCAATCAGCCCCAGCATTTT. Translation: CASRPRDRGGNQPQHF.

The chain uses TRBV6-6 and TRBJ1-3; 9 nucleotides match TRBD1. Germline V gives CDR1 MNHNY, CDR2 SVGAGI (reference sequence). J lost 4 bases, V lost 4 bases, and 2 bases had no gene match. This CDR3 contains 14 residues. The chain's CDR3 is CASSFGTGGNTIYF. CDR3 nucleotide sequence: TGTGCCAGCAGTTTCGGGACAGGGGGAAACACCATATATTTT.

CDR3 residues: CASSLWGRGSYNSPLHF. The CDR3, as DNA: TGTGCCAGCAGCTTATGGGGAAGGGGTTCCTATAATTCACCCCTCCACTTT. The chain carries TRBV11-2 and TRBJ1-6, with D possibly matching TRBD1 (5 bases). V was cut by 2 bases and J by 1 base, with 12 bases left in between. The CDR3 length is 17 residues. The V gene's germline CDR1 is SGHAT and CDR2 FQNNGV.

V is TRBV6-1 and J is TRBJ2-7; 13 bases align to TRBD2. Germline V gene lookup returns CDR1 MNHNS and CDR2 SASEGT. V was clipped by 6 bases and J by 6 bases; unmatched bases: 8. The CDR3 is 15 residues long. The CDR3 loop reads CASRELLAGGFEQYF. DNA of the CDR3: TGTGCCAGCAGAGAATTACTAGCGGGAGGGTTCGAGCAGTACTTC.

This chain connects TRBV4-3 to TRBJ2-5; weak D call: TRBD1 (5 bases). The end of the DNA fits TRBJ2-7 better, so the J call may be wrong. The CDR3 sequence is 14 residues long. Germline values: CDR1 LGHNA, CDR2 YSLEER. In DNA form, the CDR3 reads TGCGCCAGCAGCCAAGATCAGGGCAGCTACGAGCAGTACTTC. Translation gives CASSQDQGSYEQYF.

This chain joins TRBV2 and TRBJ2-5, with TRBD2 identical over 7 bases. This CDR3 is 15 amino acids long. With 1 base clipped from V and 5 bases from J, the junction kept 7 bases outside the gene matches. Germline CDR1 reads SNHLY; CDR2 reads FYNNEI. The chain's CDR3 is CASSEGGGVWETQYF. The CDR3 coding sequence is TGTGCCAGCAGTGAAGGTGGGGGGGTTTGGGAGACCCAGTACTTC.

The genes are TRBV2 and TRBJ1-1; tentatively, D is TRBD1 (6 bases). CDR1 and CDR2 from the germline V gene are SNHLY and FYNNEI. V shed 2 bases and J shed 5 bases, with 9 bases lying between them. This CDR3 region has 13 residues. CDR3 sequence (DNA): TGTGCCAGCAGTGAACAGGGGAGAACTGAAGCTTTCTTT. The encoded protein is CASSEQGRTEAFF.

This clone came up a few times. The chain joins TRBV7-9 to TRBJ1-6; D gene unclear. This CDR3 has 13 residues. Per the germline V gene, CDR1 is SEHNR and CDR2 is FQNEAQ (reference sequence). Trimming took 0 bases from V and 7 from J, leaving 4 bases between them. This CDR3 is CASSLAENSPLHF. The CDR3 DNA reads TGTGCCAGCAGCTTAGCGGAGAATTCACCCCTCCACTTT.

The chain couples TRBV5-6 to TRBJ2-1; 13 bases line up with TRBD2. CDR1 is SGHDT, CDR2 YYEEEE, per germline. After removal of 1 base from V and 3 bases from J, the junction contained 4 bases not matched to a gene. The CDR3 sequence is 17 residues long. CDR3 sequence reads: CASSLPRTSGSYNEQFF. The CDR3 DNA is TGTGCCAGCAGCTTGCCCAGGACTAGCGGGAGCTACAATGAGCAGTTCTTC.